This is a list of T cell receptor beta chains from one sample in a study of shared clonotypes between healthy human individuals. This table comes from immunoSEQ multiplex PCR, and its TCRdb copy is limited to in-frame clones, with some not included. The sample lists about 600,000 clones; around 95% were seen once. Sequenced: naive CD8+ T cells sorted from blood. The origin of the receptors is a woman in her 30s in good health. The CDR3 runs from the conserved cysteine through the conserved F or W. A D gene is named only where the DNA matches it firmly. Only part of the rows carry a size: once, few, many, or a class if the clone is expanded.

cdr3_length,j_call,d_call,v_call,clone_size,cdr3_nt,cdr3_aa
18,TRBJ2-7,.,TRBV6-1,.,TGTGCCAGCAGTGAAGCGCTTAGCGGCAAGCGGGAAGGGGGGTTCGGGTACTTC,CASSEALSGKREGGFGYF
14,TRBJ2-7,TRBD2,TRBV28,.,TGTGCCAGCAGTCCCGTGACTAGCGAGTACGAGCAGTACTTC,CASSPVTSEYEQYF
15,TRBJ2-6,TRBD1,TRBV7-8,.,TGTGCCAGCAGCCACGGGACAGGGGGCTCCAACGTCCTGACTTTC,CASSHGTGGSNVLTF
13,TRBJ2-7,.,TRBV28,few,TGTGCCAGCAGTTTACAGGGGCCTTACGAGCAGTACTTC,CASSLQGPYEQYF
16,TRBJ1-1,TRBD1,TRBV5-8,once,TGTGCCAGCAGCTCCCCCGGTTGGGACAGGGAGACTGAAGCTTTCTTT,CASSSPGWDRETEAFF
14,TRBJ1-5,.,TRBV6-5,few,TGTGCCAGCAGTTACTCTTCGGGGATCCAGCCCCAGCATTTT,CASSYSSGIQPQHF
16,TRBJ2-7,.,TRBV19,once,TGTGCCAGTAGTATTGGTTCAGGGGCCCGTACCTACGAGCAGTACTTC,CASSIGSGARTYEQYF
15,TRBJ2-1,.,TRBV27,.,TGTGCCAGCAGTCGTGGCCCTTACTCCTACAATGAGCAGTTCTTC,CASSRGPYSYNEQFF
14,TRBJ1-1,TRBD1,TRBV5-1,.,TGCGCCAGCAGTTCCGGGACAGGGGTAACTGAAGCTTTCTTT,CASSSGTGVTEAFF
12,TRBJ2-7,.,TRBV30,.,TGTGCCTGGAGTAGGCAGTCCTACGAGCAGTACTTC,CAWSRQSYEQYF
14,TRBJ1-2,.,TRBV6-1,.,TGTGCCAGCAGTGAAGATAGGGCGCCCCTTGGCTACACCTTC,CASSEDRAPLGYTF
16,TRBJ2-7,.,TRBV27,.,TGTGCCAGCAGTGGCAGCCTCGGGACATTTACCTACGAGCAGTACTTC,CASSGSLGTFTYEQYF
15,TRBJ2-7,.,TRBV7-9,.,TGTGCCAGCAGCCCGGCGCAGGGATTCTGGGGAGAGCAGTACTTC,CASSPAQGFWGEQYF
15,TRBJ2-2,TRBD1,TRBV10-2,.,TGCGCCAGCAGCACCGACAGGGGGTGGACCGGGGAGCTGTTTTTT,CASSTDRGWTGELFF
12,TRBJ1-5,.,TRBV28,few,TGTGCCAGCAGTTTATGGGGTCAGCCCCAGCATTTT,CASSLWGQPQHF
16,TRBJ2-7,.,TRBV10-3,.,TGTGCCATCAGTGACCCTCCGACCGGGAGAAAAGCCCAGCAGTACTTC,CAISDPPTGRKAQQYF
17,TRBJ2-1,.,TRBV25-1,.,TGTGCCAGCAGTGATTTCTCCAGGGGCGAGTTTAACAATGAGCAGTTCTTC,CASSDFSRGEFNNEQFF
14,TRBJ1-4,TRBD1,TRBV28,.,TGTGCCAGCAGTTTCCGACAGGGGGCGGGAAAACTGTTTTTT,CASSFRQGAGKLFF
14,TRBJ2-5,.,TRBV11-2,.,TGTGCCAGCAGCTTAGAAATAGGGCACGAGACCCAGTACTTC,CASSLEIGHETQYF
15,TRBJ2-7,.,TRBV7-6,.,TGTGCCAGCAGCTTAGCCCAAGGACGGACCTACGAGCAGTACTTC,CASSLAQGRTYEQYF
14,TRBJ2-5,TRBD1,TRBV4-1,.,TGCGCCAGCAGCACCCGACAGGGCCAAGAGACCCAGTACTTC,CASSTRQGQETQYF
13,TRBJ2-7,TRBD2,TRBV10-3,once,TGTGCCATCGGGACTAGCGGGAGTTACGAGCAGTACTTC,CAIGTSGSYEQYF
16,TRBJ1-1,TRBD1,TRBV6-1,few,TGTGCCAGCAGTGGGACAGGCATTTTGATTGGCACTGAAGCTTTCTTT,CASSGTGILIGTEAFF
16,TRBJ2-5,TRBD2,TRBV5-4,.,TGTGCCAGCAGCTTAATCCTAGCGGAGATTACGGAGACCCAGTACTTC,CASSLILAEITETQYF